This T cell receptor (beta chain) emerged from a study of CD4 T cells in relation to SARS-CoV-2 and coronaviruses. Across the study: ViraFEST: approximately 10-day antigen culture of PBMCs, then TCR beta CDR3 sequencing. No peptide or an HIV-1 Nef peptide pool served as negative control.

The unexposed donors gave CD4+ T cells in about 2010-2019, prior to COVID-19. CD4+ T cells were isolated from the cells after 10 days of culture. Unexposed-donor CD4+ T cells were probed with SARS-CoV-2 S/N and four cold-coronavirus spikes, cells permitting. As concerns this clone: The target antigen is unknown.

Sequenced by immunoSEQ multiplex PCR; TCRdb stores in-frame clones only, minus some. Of 25,000 or so clones listed, around 73% are singletons. This TCR came from a human donor in good health. Sequencing input: CD4+ T cells from PBMCs, cultured in vitro.

In DNA form, the CDR3 reads TGCGCCAGCAGCCCGGGACAGACTAAAGAGACCCAGTACTTC. Amino acid sequence: CASSPGQTKETQYF. The J gene is TRBJ2-5, the V gene TRBV5-1, with TRBD1 identical over 7 bases. This CDR3 comprises 14 residues. J was trimmed by 3 bases and V by 4 bases; bases with no gene match: 6. Per germline, CDR1 SGHRS and CDR2 YFSETQ.